The clone carrying this T cell receptor beta chain was seen at least ten times. Authors of the study amplified TCR beta CDR3 regions from RNA transcripts. Researchers ran a first-round RT-PCR on the TCR CDR3 using the HTBI primer set. TCRdb re-called the multiplex PCR reads with MiXCR, one entry per CDR3 protein. The data contain 200,000 to 250,000 distinct CDR3 sequences, about 24% of them singletons. This entry belongs to a study of T cells in Graves' hyperthyroidism and ophthalmopathy. Uncontrolled infection, other autoimmune disease, pregnancy and lactation each barred patients from inclusion. The receptor was derived from a woman in her thirties or forties with Graves' ophthalmopathy. The sequenced material came from blood.

CDR3 protein: CASSGTEAFF. The CDR3 region has the DNA TGTGCCAGTAGCGGCACTGAAGCTTTCTTT. This sequence joins TRBV19 and TRBJ1-1; D not resolved. The CDR3 has 10 residues. Trimming took off 6 bases at V and 4 bases at J, with 3 bases between the two ends. Germline assignment: CDR1 LNHDA and CDR2 SQIVND (reference sequence).